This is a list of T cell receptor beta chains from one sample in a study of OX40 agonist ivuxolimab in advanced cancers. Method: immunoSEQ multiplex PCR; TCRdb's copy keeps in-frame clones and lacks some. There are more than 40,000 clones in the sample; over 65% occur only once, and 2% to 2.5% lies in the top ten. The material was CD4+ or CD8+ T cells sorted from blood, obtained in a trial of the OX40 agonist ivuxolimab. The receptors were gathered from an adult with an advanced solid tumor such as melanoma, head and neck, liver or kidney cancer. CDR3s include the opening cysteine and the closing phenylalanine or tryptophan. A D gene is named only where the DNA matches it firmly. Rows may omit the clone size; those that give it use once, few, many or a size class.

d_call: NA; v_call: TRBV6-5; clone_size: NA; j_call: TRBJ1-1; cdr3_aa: CASSYRRLGGLTEAFF; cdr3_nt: TGTGCCAGCAGTTACAGACGATTGGGGGGTCTGACTGAAGCTTTCTTT
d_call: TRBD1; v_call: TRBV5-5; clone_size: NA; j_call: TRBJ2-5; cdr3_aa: CASSQGQGLGAQYF; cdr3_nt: TGTGCCAGCAGCCAGGGACAGGGGCTCGGGGCCCAGTACTTC
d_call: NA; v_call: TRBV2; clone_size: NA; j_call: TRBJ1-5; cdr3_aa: CASSDAGSQPQHF; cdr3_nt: TGTGCCAGCAGTGATGCGGGATCACAGCCCCAGCATTTT
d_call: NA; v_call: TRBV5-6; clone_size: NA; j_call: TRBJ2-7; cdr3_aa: CASSPGTRYYEQYF; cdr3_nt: TGTGCCAGCAGCCCCGGGACAAGATATTACGAGCAGTACTTC
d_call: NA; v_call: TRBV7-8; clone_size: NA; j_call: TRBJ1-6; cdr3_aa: CASSFDYNSPLHF; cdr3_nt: TGTGCCAGCAGCTTTGATTACAATTCACCCCTCCACTTT
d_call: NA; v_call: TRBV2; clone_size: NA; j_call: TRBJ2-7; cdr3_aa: CASSEAGYEQYF; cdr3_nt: TGTGCCAGCAGTGAAGCGGGCTACGAGCAGTACTTC
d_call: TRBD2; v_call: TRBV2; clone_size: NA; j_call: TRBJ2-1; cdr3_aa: CASSSKREGSYNEQFF; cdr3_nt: TGTGCCAGCAGTTCGAAGCGGGAGGGCTCCTACAATGAGCAGTTCTTC
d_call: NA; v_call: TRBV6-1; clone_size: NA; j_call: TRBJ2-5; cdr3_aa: CASSEASGGREETQYF; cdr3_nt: TGTGCCAGCAGTGAAGCGTCCGGGGGGCGCGAGGAGACCCAGTACTTC
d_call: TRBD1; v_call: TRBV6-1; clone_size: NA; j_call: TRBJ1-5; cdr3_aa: CASSSGQGMNQPQHF; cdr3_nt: TGTGCCAGCAGTTCAGGACAGGGGATGAATCAGCCCCAGCATTTT
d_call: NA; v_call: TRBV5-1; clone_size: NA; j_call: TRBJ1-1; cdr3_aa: CASSRGGTEAFF; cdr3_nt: TGCGCCAGCAGCCGAGGAGGCACTGAAGCTTTCTTT
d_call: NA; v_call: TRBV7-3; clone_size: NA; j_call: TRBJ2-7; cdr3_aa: CASERGESSYEQYF; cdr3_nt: TGTGCCAGCGAGCGCGGGGAAAGCTCCTACGAGCAGTACTTC
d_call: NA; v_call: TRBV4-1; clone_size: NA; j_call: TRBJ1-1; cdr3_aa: CASSQDVKQGMLRDTEAFF; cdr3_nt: TGCGCCAGCAGCCAAGACGTGAAACAGGGAATGCTCCGCGACACTGAAGCTTTCTTT
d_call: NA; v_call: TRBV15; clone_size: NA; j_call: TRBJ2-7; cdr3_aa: CATSRERAGNYEQYF; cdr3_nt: TGTGCCACCAGCAGAGAGCGGGCCGGGAATTACGAGCAGTACTTC
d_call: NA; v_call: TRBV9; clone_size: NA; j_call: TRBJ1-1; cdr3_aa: CASSVDITNTEAFF; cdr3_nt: TGTGCCAGCAGCGTAGATATCACAAACACTGAAGCTTTCTTT
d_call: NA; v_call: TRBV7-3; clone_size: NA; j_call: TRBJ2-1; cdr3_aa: CASSFDMSSYNEQFF; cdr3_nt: TGTGCCAGCAGCTTCGACATGAGCTCCTACAATGAGCAGTTCTTC
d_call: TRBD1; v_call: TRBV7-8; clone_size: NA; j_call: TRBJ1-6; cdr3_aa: CASSYSGQSPLHF; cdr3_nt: TGTGCCAGCAGCTATTCGGGACAGTCACCCCTCCACTTT
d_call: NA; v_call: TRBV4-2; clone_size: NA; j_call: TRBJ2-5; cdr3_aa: CASSQDQGETQYF; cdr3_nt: TGTGCCAGCAGCCAAGACCAGGGCGAGACCCAGTACTTC
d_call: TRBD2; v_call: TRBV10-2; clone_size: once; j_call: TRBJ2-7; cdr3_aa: CASRRTSGYEQYF; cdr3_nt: TGCGCCAGCAGAAGGACTAGCGGGTACGAGCAGTACTTC
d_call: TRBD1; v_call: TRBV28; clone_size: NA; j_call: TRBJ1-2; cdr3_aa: CASTPGDRGHYGYTF; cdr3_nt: TGTGCCAGCACCCCAGGGGACAGGGGTCACTATGGCTACACCTTC
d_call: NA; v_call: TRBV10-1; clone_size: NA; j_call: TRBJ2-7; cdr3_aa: CASSESVTSRKQYF; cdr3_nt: TGCGCCAGCAGTGAGTCAGTGACTAGTCGGAAGCAGTACTTC
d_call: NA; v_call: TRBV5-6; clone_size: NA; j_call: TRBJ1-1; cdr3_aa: CASSFPLGNTEAFF; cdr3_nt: TGTGCCAGCAGCTTTCCGCTCGGGAACACTGAAGCTTTCTTT
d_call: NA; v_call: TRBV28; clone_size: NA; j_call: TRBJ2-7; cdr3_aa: CASSTTGTFYEQYF; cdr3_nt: TGTGCCAGCAGCACTACAGGGACCTTTTACGAGCAGTACTTC
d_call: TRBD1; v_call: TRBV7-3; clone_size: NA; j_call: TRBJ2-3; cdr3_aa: CASSSTGGADTQYF; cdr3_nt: TGTGCCAGCAGCTCGACAGGGGGAGCAGATACGCAGTATTTT
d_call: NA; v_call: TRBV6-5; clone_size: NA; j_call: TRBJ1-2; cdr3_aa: CASSVRGNYGYTF; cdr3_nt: TGTGCCAGCAGTGTCAGGGGTAACTATGGCTACACCTTC
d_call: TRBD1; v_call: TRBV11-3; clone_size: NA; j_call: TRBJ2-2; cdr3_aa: CASSLGGQGNTGELFF; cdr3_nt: TGTGCCAGCAGCTTAGGGGGACAGGGTAACACCGGGGAGCTGTTTTTT
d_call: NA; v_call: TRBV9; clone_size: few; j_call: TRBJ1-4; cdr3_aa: CASSVSLGEKLFF; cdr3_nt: TGTGCCAGCAGCGTTAGTTTAGGGGAAAAACTGTTTTTT